The next 27 T cell receptor beta chains were all read from a single sample in a study of cytomegalovirus exposure and HLA in healthy donors (dated by TCRdb to 2016 to 2017). Library preparation was by the immunoSEQ multiplex PCR assay. A mixture of 60 forward primers for TCR Vbeta segments and 13 reverse primers for TCR Jbeta segments was used in the multiplex PCR. This immuneACCESS table, as held by TCRdb, lists in-frame sequences with V and J called but not all clones. Of the missing ones, under half trace to an unresolved V gene in checked studies; the others have no known cause. The sample table on file contains under 200,000 clones. The ten largest make up 2.1% of the sample. Sequencing used PBMCs. These receptor sequences come from a man aged 25 to 40 in good health and CMV-seronegative.

The rearrangement joins TRBV4-1 to TRBJ2-1; D might be TRBD2 (6 bases). The length of the CDR3 is 14 residues. Trimming left V 1 base short and J 7 bases short, with 11 bases between. CDR1 and CDR2 from the germline V gene are MGHRA and YSYEKL. DNA of the CDR3: TGCGCCAGCAGCCAAGCGTCCCGGGGGAATGAGCAGTTCTTC. Its translation is CASSQASRGNEQFF.

This sequence joins TRBV29-1 and TRBJ1-1; D is ambiguous. This CDR3 comprises 14 residues. V shed 2 bases and J shed 0 bases, with 10 bases lying between them. Germline V gene data show CDR1 as SQVTM and CDR2 as ANQGSEA. The CDR3 region is CSVESRGMNTEAFF. The CDR3 bases are TGCAGCGTTGAATCGCGGGGTATGAACACTGAAGCTTTCTTT.

The V call is TRBV15, the J call TRBJ2-2; D perhaps matches TRBD2 (5 bases). V was pared by 2 bases and J by 8 bases, with 9 bases between. CDR1 is LNHNV and CDR2 is YYDKDF in the germline V gene (reference sequence). The CDR3 contains 13 residues. Here the CDR3 reads CATSRPRGGELFF. The DNA of the CDR3 is TGTGCCACCAGCAGACCTAGAGGGGGGGAGCTGTTTTTT.

This chain uses TRBV5-1 with TRBJ1-1; D is perhaps TRBD1 (6 bases). The CDR3 runs 15 residues. The V end lost 4 bases, the J end lost 5 bases, and 18 bases lay between the germline ends. Germline V gene sequence: CDR1 SGHRS, CDR2 YFSETQ. CDR3 in DNA: TGCGCCAGCAGCATCACCACAGGGCCGCGGACTGAAGCTTTCTTT. Translation: CASSITTGPRTEAFF. The full variable domain, with the rest looked up from reference TRBV5-1 and TRBJ1-1, is KAGVTQTPRYLIKTRGQQVTLSCSPISGHRSVSWYQQTPGQGLQFLFEYFSETQRNKGNFPGRFSGRQFSNSRSEMNVSTLELGDSALYLCASSITTGPRTEAFFGQGTRLTVV.

The rearrangement joins TRBV2 to TRBJ2-5; no clear D gene. The J call is doubtful: the DNA matches TRBJ2-7 better. The CDR3 is 13 residues long. Germline CDR1 reads SNHLY; CDR2 reads FYNNEI. Here the CDR3 reads CASSVDFSYEQYF. For the CDR3, the DNA is TGTGCCAGCAGTGTAGACTTCTCCTACGAGCAGTACTTC.

V and J are TRBV5-1 and TRBJ1-3; possible D gene TRBD1, 6 bases. This CDR3 spans 15 amino acids. Per the germline V gene, CDR1 is SGHRS and CDR2 is YFSETQ. Trimming took 4 bases from V and 4 from J, leaving 15 bases between them. This CDR3 is CASSAQGVSGNTIYF. DNA of the CDR3: TGCGCCAGCAGCGCACAGGGAGTTTCGGGAAACACCATATATTTT.

The chain employs TRBV5-1 and TRBJ2-3; 7 bases are shared with TRBD1. The CDR3 is 19 residues long. The V gene's germline CDR1 is SGHRS and CDR2 YFSETQ. J lost 0 bases, V lost 6 bases, and 19 bases had no gene match. CDR3: CASKVAPGQTIRSTDTQYF. CDR3 DNA: TGCGCCAGCAAGGTTGCGCCGGGACAGACTATTCGTAGCACAGATACGCAGTATTTT.

The chain employs TRBV14 and TRBJ2-7; D might be TRBD1 (6 bases). The germline gives CDR1 SGHDN, CDR2 FVKESK. V was clipped by 4 bases and J by 2 bases, with 15 bases between them. The CDR3 runs 15 residues. CDR3 sequence reads: CASSRRGKGTYEQYF. DNA of the CDR3: TGTGCCAGCAGCCGTAGGGGGAAGGGGACCTACGAGCAGTACTTC.

The rearrangement uses TRBV15 and TRBJ1-2; 7 nucleotides match TRBD1. Trimming cost V 0 bases and J 7 bases; bases outside gene matches: 5. This CDR3 region has 14 residues. Germline lookup yields CDR1 LNHNV and CDR2 YYDKDF (reference sequence). The CDR3 reads CATSRDPGGFGYTF. The DNA of the CDR3 is TGTGCCACCAGCAGAGATCCAGGGGGGTTTGGCTACACCTTC.

The chain uses TRBV6-1 and TRBJ2-3; 9 nucleotides align to TRBD2. The V gene's germline CDR1 is MNHNS and CDR2 SASEGT. The CDR3 has 15 residues. V trimming: 6 bases; J trimming: 1 base; junction bases outside the gene matches: 5. CDR3 loop: CASRESGGRTDTQYF. Written as DNA, the CDR3 is TGTGCCAGCAGGGAGAGCGGGGGGCGCACAGATACGCAGTATTTT.

The chain combines TRBV9 with TRBJ2-7; the match to TRBD1 covers 9 bases. Trimming at V came to 4 bases and at J to 3 bases, leaving 5 bases not matched to a gene. CDR1 is SGDLS and CDR2 is YYNGEE in the germline V gene. CDR3 size: 14 residues. The CDR3 nucleotides read TGTGCCAGCAGCCATGGACAGGGGAGCTACGAGCAGTACTTC. This translates into CASSHGQGSYEQYF.

This chain joins TRBV6-5 and TRBJ2-2, with 11 bases aligning to TRBD2. Trimming cost V 8 bases and J 7 bases; bases outside gene matches: 9. The CDR3 is 15 residues long. The germline CDR1 and CDR2 sequences are MNHEY and SVGAGI. CDR3 residues: CASGKLAGAVGELFF. The CDR3 bases are TGTGCCAGCGGAAAACTAGCGGGAGCTGTCGGGGAGCTGTTTTTT.

The chain combines TRBV6-4 with TRBJ1-5; 7 positions match TRBD1. CDR3 size: 12 residues. Germline CDR1 and CDR2: MRHNA and SNTAGT. Trimming at V came to 7 bases and at J to 10 bases, leaving 7 bases not matched to a gene. CDR3 nucleotides: TGTGCCAGCAATCAGACAGGGTCCCCCCAGCATTTT. It yields the protein CASNQTGSPQHF.

The chain combines TRBV10-2 with TRBJ1-5; perhaps TRBD1 as D (6 bases). The V gene lost 8 bases and the J gene lost 5 bases, with 13 bases spanning the gap. Per germline, CDR1 WSHSY and CDR2 SAAADI. This CDR3 spans 13 amino acids. The CDR3 sequence is CASGQSFYQPQHF. The CDR3 DNA follows: TGCGCCAGCGGACAGAGCTTCTATCAGCCCCAGCATTTT.

This rearrangement joins TRBV9 to TRBJ2-7; D is perhaps TRBD1 (5 bases). V lost 0 bases and J 3 bases, leaving 13 bases between the germline ends. Looked up from germline, CDR1 is SGDLS and CDR2 is YYNGEE. The length of the CDR3 is 15 residues. CDR3 protein: CASSVGKGLFYEQYF. In DNA, the CDR3 is TGTGCCAGCAGCGTAGGAAAGGGGCTATTCTACGAGCAGTACTTC.

CDR3 nucleotides: TGTGCCAGCAGTGAACCCGGGAACACCGGGGAGCTGTTTTTT. Protein product: CASSEPGNTGELFF. The V and J genes are TRBV25-1 and TRBJ2-2; D is undetermined. The CDR3 covers 14 residues. The germline gives CDR1 MGHDK, CDR2 SYGVNS. V lost 2 bases to trimming and J lost 1 base, with 5 bases between them.

CDR3 residues: CASSSRDRETHEQYF. The DNA of the CDR3 is TGTGCCAGCAGCTCCAGGGACAGGGAGACCCACGAGCAGTACTTC. The chain carries TRBV7-3 and TRBJ2-7; 9 nucleotides line up with TRBD1. Germline V gives CDR1 SGHTA, CDR2 FQGTGA. Trimming took 4 bases from V and 5 from J; bases not matched to a gene: 9. The CDR3 spans 15 residues.

V is TRBV5-1 and J is TRBJ2-7; 11 bases align to TRBD1. J lost 1 base, V lost 1 base, and 7 bases had no gene match. The CDR3 is 17 residues long. Germline CDR1 SGHRS, CDR2 YFSETQ. The DNA of the CDR3 is TGCGCCAGCAGCTTGAGACCGGGGACAGGGGGATCCTACGAGCAGTACTTC. Protein: CASSLRPGTGGSYEQYF.

J is TRBJ1-2 and V is TRBV5-6, with D possibly being TRBD1 (5 bases). CDR3 length: 14 amino acids. Germline CDR1 reads SGHDT; CDR2 reads YYEEEE. Trimming stripped 2 bases from V and 2 bases from J, with 10 bases between. CDR3 nucleotide sequence: TGTGCCAGCAGCTTCCCCCAGGGCAACTATGGCTACACCTTC. This translates into CASSFPQGNYGYTF. Full variable domain (outside the CDR3, taken from reference TRBV5-6 and TRBJ1-2): DAGVTQSPTHLIKTRGQQVTLRCSPKSGHDTVSWYQQALGQGPQFIFQYYEEEERQRGNFPDRFSGHQFPNYSSELNVNALLLGDSALYLCASSFPQGNYGYTFGSGTRLTVV.

The chain recombines TRBV11-3 with TRBJ2-5; tentative D call: TRBD2 (7 bases). Looked up from germline, CDR1 is SGHNT and CDR2 is YENEEA. This CDR3 has 16 amino acids. V dropped 0 bases and J dropped 5 bases, with 16 bases sitting between them. CDR3 in DNA: TGTGCCAGCAGCTTAGACGGGGGGCGGAATGAGGAGACCCAGTACTTC. It specifies CASSLDGGRNEETQYF.

The V call is TRBV2, the J call TRBJ2-2; 7 nucleotides align to TRBD1. The CDR3 sequence is 15 residues long. V trimming: 7 bases; J trimming: 0 bases; junction bases outside the gene matches: 5. The V gene's germline CDR1 is SNHLY and CDR2 FYNNEI. The CDR3 sequence is CASNSQGTNTGELFF. CDR3 DNA sequence: TGTGCCAGCAACTCACAGGGGACGAACACCGGGGAGCTGTTTTTT.

The CDR3 loop reads CASSWGLDNTGELFF. The DNA of the CDR3 is TGTGCCAGCAGTTGGGGACTTGACAACACCGGGGAGCTGTTTTTT. The V and J genes are TRBV28 and TRBJ2-2, with a possible D match to TRBD2 (6 bases). Trimming removed 4 bases at V and 2 bases at J, with 11 bases between. CDR1 is MDHEN, CDR2 SYDVKM, per germline. The CDR3 loop spans 15 amino acids.

This sequence joins TRBV11-3 and TRBJ2-5, with D perhaps matching TRBD2 (5 bases). V lost 1 base to trimming and J lost 5 bases, with 8 bases between them. Germline-derived CDR1 and CDR2 are SGHNT and YENEEA. The CDR3 covers 13 residues. This CDR3 reads CASSLAGGETQYF. The CDR3 DNA sequence: TGTGCCAGCAGCTTAGCAGGCGGGGAGACCCAGTACTTC.

The chain uses TRBV9 and TRBJ2-3; possibly TRBD1 for D (6 bases). V lost 4 bases and J 6 bases, leaving 24 bases between the germline ends. Germline V CDR1 and CDR2: SGDLS, YYNGEE. CDR3 size: 17 residues. The CDR3 loop is CASSQRKGVPVSDTQYF. In DNA form, the CDR3 reads TGTGCCAGCAGCCAGAGGAAGGGGGTCCCCGTTTCGGATACGCAGTATTTT.

The chain couples TRBV11-3 to TRBJ1-3; 10 positions match TRBD1. Germline V gene sequence: CDR1 SGHNT, CDR2 YENEEA. J gave up 0 bases and V 5 bases, and 4 bases lay outside the gene matches. CDR3 size: 16 residues. CDR3 residues: CASSVRDRGSGNTIYF. The CDR3, as DNA: TGTGCCAGCAGCGTCCGGGACAGGGGCTCTGGAAACACCATATATTTT. Full variable domain (outside the CDR3, taken from reference TRBV11-3 and TRBJ1-3): EAGVVQSPRYKIIEKKQPVAFWCNPISGHNTLYWYLQNLGQGPELLIRYENEEAVDDSQLPKDRFSAERLKGVDSTLKIQPAELGDSAVYLCASSVRDRGSGNTIYFGEGSWLTVV.

The genes are TRBV5-1 and TRBJ1-5, with 12 bases that match TRBD1. The CDR3 is made up of 14 amino acids. The germline V gene encodes CDR1 SGHRS and CDR2 YFSETQ. J was trimmed by 8 bases and V by 4 bases; bases with no gene match: 4. The DNA for the CDR3 is TGCGCCAGCAGCCCAGGGACAGGGGGCGAGCCCCAGCATTTT. As protein: CASSPGTGGEPQHF.

The rearrangement joins TRBV5-5 to TRBJ1-4; D is ambiguous. V was trimmed by 4 bases and J by 5 bases, leaving 9 bases between them. Per germline, CDR1 SGHKS and CDR2 YYEKEE (reference sequence). CDR3 length: 13 residues. In DNA, the CDR3 is TGTGCCAGCAGCCCAAGCCCAAATGAAAAACTGTTTTTT. This encodes CASSPSPNEKLFF.